This T cell receptor (beta chain) was documented in a study of technical replicates of blood from several donors. The CDR3 loop spans 14 amino acids. Per the germline V gene, CDR1 is LGHNA and CDR2 is YSLEER. Trimming took 4 bases from V and 7 from J; bases not matched to a gene: 6. Sequencing was performed with immunoSEQ multiplex PCR; in TCRdb, only in-frame clones are kept and a portion is missing. Here the sample spans tens of thousands of clones, about 95% being singletons. This sequence originates from a human donor in good health. Some clones in this sample may be carry-over from other donors' samples. The gene calls are TRBV4-3 and TRBJ2-4; 8 bases agree with TRBD1. Source material: PBMCs. Written as DNA, the CDR3 is TGCGCCAGCAGCCTAGGACAGGGTGCGAACATTCAGTACTTC. Amino acid sequence: CASSLGQGANIQYF.